The 18 T cell receptor beta chains presented below share a single source sample, sequenced in a study of blood T cell repertoires in COVID-19. The table came from immunoSEQ multiplex PCR; TCRdb's copy has only in-frame clones and leaves some out. The top ten hold about 7% of the sample, which has approximately 300,000 clones, about 93% seen once. The sequenced material came from peripheral blood. The receptors originated from a woman aged 30 to 39 with COVID-19, enrolled during active disease.

The chain is built from TRBV6-5 and TRBJ2-7; 7 bases fit TRBD1. The V and J ends lost 8 bases and 1 base, in that order; junction bases with no gene match: 8. The length of the CDR3 is 14 residues. The germline gives CDR1 MNHEY, CDR2 SVGAGI. The DNA for the CDR3 is TGTGCCAGCTCCCTCGGACAGGCTTCCTACGAGCAGTACTTC. Encoded protein: CASSLGQASYEQYF.

The J gene is TRBJ2-2, the V gene TRBV19; D might be TRBD2 (5 bases). Germline V CDR1 and CDR2: LNHDA, SQIVND (reference sequence). The CDR3 extends over 16 amino acids. Trimming removed 7 bases from V and 0 bases from J, with 15 bases in between. CDR3 DNA: TGTGCCAGTAACCTCCCCGCGGGCCCGAACACCGGGGAGCTGTTTTTT. Residues: CASNLPAGPNTGELFF.

The chain has TRBV28 and TRBJ1-3; 7 nucleotides line up with TRBD1. The CDR3 contains 15 residues. Germline V gene data show CDR1 as MDHEN and CDR2 as SYDVKM. V dropped 1 base and J dropped 0; count of bases not matched to a gene: 0. As DNA, the CDR3 is TGTGCCAGCAGTTTATACAGGGGCTCTGGAAACACCATATATTTT. The encoded protein is CASSLYRGSGNTIYF. Full variable domain (remainder filled in from reference TRBV28 and TRBJ1-3): DVKVTQSSRYLVKRTGEKVFLECVQDMDHENMFWYRQDPGLGLRLIYFSYDVKMKEKGDIPEGYSVSREKKERFSLILESASTNQTSMYLCASSLYRGSGNTIYFGEGSWLTVV.

The V gene is TRBV19, the J gene TRBJ2-7; tentatively, D is TRBD1 (5 bases). CDR1 LNHDA and CDR2 SQIVND come from the germline V gene (reference sequence). Trimming took off 0 bases at V and 5 bases at J, with 8 bases between the two ends. This CDR3 is built from 13 residues. CDR3 in DNA: TGTGCCAGTAGTATAGATCCAGGGAACGAGCAGTACTTC. It codes for CASSIDPGNEQYF.

J is TRBJ2-3 and V is TRBV7-9; possible D gene TRBD1, 6 bases. The CDR3 is 17 amino acids. The germline gives CDR1 SEHNR, CDR2 FQNEAQ (reference sequence). V was pared by 5 bases and J by 1 base, with 19 bases between. This CDR3 is CASSPRGFRAGTDTQYF. The CDR3 DNA reads TGTGCCAGCAGCCCTAGGGGGTTCCGGGCAGGCACAGATACGCAGTATTTT.

The V gene is TRBV5-1, the J gene TRBJ2-5; possibly TRBD2 for D (6 bases). The ends were cut back, 1 base at V and 5 bases at J, with 12 bases in the middle. There are 14 residues in the CDR3. Germline CDR1 and CDR2: SGHRS and YFSETQ. The CDR3 nucleotides are TGCGCCAGCAGCTTGTCGGGGGAAGGGGAGACCCAGTACTTC. Protein product: CASSLSGEGETQYF.

The rearrangement uses TRBV6-5 and TRBJ2-7, with a tentative D call TRBD2 (5 bases). The V gene's germline CDR1 is MNHEY and CDR2 SVGAGI. CDR3 length: 13 amino acids. V gave up 5 bases and J gave up 6 bases, with 14 bases separating them. In nucleotides, the CDR3 is TGTGCCAGCAGTACGCCTCTTGGAGGCGAGCAGTACTTC. Its protein is CASSTPLGGEQYF.

The gene calls are TRBV4-3 and TRBJ2-7; 9 bases map to TRBD2. This CDR3 is built from 13 residues. Germline CDR1 and CDR2: LGHNA and YSLEER. J lost 6 bases, V lost 8 bases, and 8 bases had no gene match. The CDR3 reads CASGASGILEQYF. CDR3 bases: TGCGCCAGCGGGGCTAGCGGGATTCTCGAGCAGTACTTC.

This chain connects TRBV25-1 to TRBJ1-2, with D maybe TRBD1 (6 bases). Germline-derived CDR1 and CDR2 are MGHDK and SYGVNS. This CDR3 spans 13 amino acids. V shed 1 base and J shed 7 bases, with 10 bases lying between them. CDR3 DNA sequence: TGTGCCAGCAGTGAATTACAGGGTGGTGGCTACACCTTC. Its translation is CASSELQGGGYTF.

A word on this clone: The DNA is left out, because the CDR3 cannot be placed on it with certainty; the CDR3 is given as TCRdb lists it. CDR3 sequence: CATSVPGQETQYF. V gene TRBV24-1 combines with J gene TRBJ2-5; the table names TRBD1, a call not compared with the DNA. The CDR3 sequence runs 13 residues, both termini included. CDR1 and CDR2 (germline): KGHDR, SFDVKD.

A single count supports this clone. The V gene is TRBV7-9, the J gene TRBJ2-7; the D is unclear. V lost 4 bases and J lost 1, with 5 bases in between. There are 12 residues in the CDR3. From germline, CDR1 is SEHNR and CDR2 FQNEAQ (reference sequence). CDR3 sequence (DNA): TGTGCCAGCAGCTATAGTTCCTACGAGCAGTACTTC. This sequence encodes CASSYSSYEQYF.

This sequence joins TRBV4-3 and TRBJ2-1; perhaps TRBD1 as D (5 bases). CDR1 and CDR2 from the germline V gene are LGHNA and YSLEER. The V gene lost 2 bases and the J gene lost 6 bases, with 8 bases spanning the gap. This CDR3 has 13 amino acids. The CDR3 reads CASSQTTVNEQFF. The CDR3 DNA is TGCGCCAGCAGCCAAACGACAGTCAATGAGCAGTTCTTC.

The chain joins TRBV28 to TRBJ1-2, with D possibly matching TRBD1 (5 bases). The CDR3 totals 15 residues. Per germline, CDR1 MDHEN and CDR2 SYDVKM. The V and J ends lost 3 bases and 4 bases respectively, with 15 bases between them. CDR3 sequence reads: CASSLSGAVLYGYTF. The DNA for the CDR3 is TGTGCCAGCAGTTTGAGTGGGGCTGTCCTCTATGGCTACACCTTC.

The V and J genes are TRBV12-1 and TRBJ1-2; TRBD1 is the table's D call and was not checked against the DNA. TRBV12-1 is a pseudogene locus. The CDR3 sequence is 17 residues long. The CDR3 here is CASSQTPSDRRVDGYTF. Written as DNA, the CDR3 is TGTGCCAGCAGCCAAACCCCATCGGACAGGCGGGTAGACGGCTACACCTTC.

This rearrangement joins TRBV5-1 to TRBJ2-1, with TRBD1 identical over 7 bases. The CDR3 has 15 amino acids. The V and J ends lost 1 base and 4 bases, in that order; junction bases with no gene match: 5. CDR1 SGHRS and CDR2 YFSETQ come from the germline V gene. This CDR3 reads CASSLYRQGYNEQFF. CDR3 bases: TGCGCCAGCAGCTTGTACAGACAGGGTTACAATGAGCAGTTCTTC.

This chain joins TRBV30 and TRBJ1-4; D not resolved. V was shortened by 3 bases and J by 5 bases, with 7 bases between the two germline ends. The germline CDR1 and CDR2 sequences are GTSNPN and SVGIG (reference sequence). CDR3 length equals 12 residues. The CDR3 nucleotides are TGTGCCTGGAGCATTAGAAATGAAAAACTGTTTTTT. Its translation: CAWSIRNEKLFF.

The rearrangement links TRBV2 to TRBJ2-7; 12 positions match TRBD2. With 4 bases clipped from V and 3 bases from J, the junction kept 4 bases outside the gene matches. CDR1 is SNHLY, CDR2 FYNNEI, per germline. This CDR3 is 15 amino acids long. CDR3 sequence: CASSGRTSGNYEQYF. Here the CDR3 DNA reads TGTGCCAGCAGTGGAAGGACTAGCGGGAACTACGAGCAGTACTTC.

The CDR3 here is CASHQGSEQFF. As DNA, the CDR3 is TGTGCCAGCCACCAGGGATCCGAGCAGTTCTTC. The chain recombines TRBV6-5 with TRBJ2-1; tentative D call: TRBD1 (5 bases). Germline V gives CDR1 MNHEY, CDR2 SVGAGI. CDR3 size: 11 residues. V lost 8 bases to trimming and J lost 10 bases, with 12 bases between them.